These 10 T cell receptor beta chains originate from one sample sequenced in a study of CD8 T cells in ankylosing spondylitis (TCRdb year 2017). Library creation used 5' RACE. Sequencing relied on an Illumina HiSeq 2500. TCRdb reprocessed the public reads (quality trimming at Q25 with fastp, clone calling with MiXCR) and kept in-frame beta chains. Entries that share a CDR3 protein sequence are merged under the most common genes and DNA. The sample data list under 250,000 distinct CDR3 sequences, and 30% to 35% of these were observed just once. The ten biggest clones cover around 4.2% of the sample. Sequenced: blood, either unsorted or a sorted T cell fraction (not recorded which). The receptors were gathered from a male donor with ankylosing spondylitis or in good health (not recorded which).

The chain couples TRBV10-3 to TRBJ2-3, with D uncertain. V dropped 7 bases and J dropped 0 bases, with 11 bases sitting between them. CDR3 length: 14 amino acids. Germline V lookup: CDR1 ENHRY, CDR2 SYGVKD. This CDR3 reads CAIKRATSTDTQYF. CDR3 DNA sequence: TGTGCCATCAAACGCGCCACTAGCACAGATACGCAGTATTTT.

V and J are TRBV7-8 and TRBJ1-5, with D possibly being TRBD1 (6 bases). The germline V gene encodes CDR1 SGHVS and CDR2 FQNEAQ. V dropped 5 bases and J dropped 4 bases, with 12 bases sitting between them. The CDR3 sequence is 14 residues long. This CDR3 is CASSLGGANQPQHF. CDR3 bases: TGTGCCAGCAGCCTAGGGGGGGCTAATCAGCCCCAGCATTTT. The whole variable domain, filled in from reference TRBV7-8 and TRBJ1-5, reads GAGVSQSPRYKVAKRGQDVALRCDPISGHVSLFWYQQALGQGPEFLTYFQNEAQLDKSGLPSDRFFAERPEGSVSTLKIQRTQQEDSAVYLCASSLGGANQPQHFGDGTRLSIL.

In this sample, this clonotype turned up a few times. The chain recombines TRBV7-9 with TRBJ2-2; 7 bases are shared with TRBD1. V lost 7 bases, J lost 0 bases, and 11 bases stayed unmatched. This CDR3 contains 17 residues. Germline loops: CDR1 SEHNR, CDR2 FQNEAQ (reference sequence). The CDR3 DNA follows: TGTGCCAGCATCCGAGGGGGCGCTTCCTCGAACACCGGGGAGCTGTTTTTT. Encoded protein: CASIRGGASSNTGELFF.

This chain links TRBV7-9 with TRBJ1-5; TRBD1 matches at 7 bases. The CDR3 is made up of 16 amino acids. V gave up 1 base and J gave up 6 bases; unmatched junction bases: 9. Germline V gives CDR1 SEHNR, CDR2 FQNEAQ (reference sequence). In nucleotides, the CDR3 is TGTGCCAGCAGCTTAGGCCAGACAGGGCTCGGTCAGCCCCAGCATTTT. It specifies CASSLGQTGLGQPQHF.

V usage is TRBV14 and J usage is TRBJ2-7; D not certain. The germline V gene encodes CDR1 SGHDN and CDR2 FVKESK. V was cut by 3 bases and J by 6 bases, with 6 bases left in between. The CDR3 covers 11 residues. The CDR3 is CASSQAAEQYF. As DNA, the CDR3 is TGTGCCAGCAGCCAGGCTGCCGAGCAGTACTTC.

The chain employs TRBV28 and TRBJ1-4; D ambiguous. This CDR3 comprises 14 residues. Germline lookup yields CDR1 MDHEN and CDR2 SYDVKM. Deletions cut 2 bases from V and 0 bases from J, with 4 bases between. Here the CDR3 reads CASSLTSTNEKLFF. CDR3 coding DNA: TGTGCCAGCAGTTTAACCTCAACTAATGAAAAACTGTTTTTT.

This sequence joins TRBV7-2 and TRBJ2-7; D gene uncertain. The CDR3 is 14 residues long. CDR1 is SGHTA, CDR2 FQGNSA, per germline. The V end lost 5 bases, the J end lost 0 bases, and 11 bases lay between the germline ends. The CDR3 reads CASSLAEYSYEQYF. The DNA for the CDR3 is TGTGCCAGCAGCCTGGCAGAATACTCCTACGAGCAGTACTTC.

The rearrangement links TRBV20-1 to TRBJ2-3, with D perhaps assigned TRBD1 or TRBD2 (5 bases each). Germline CDR1 DFQATT, CDR2 SNEGSKA (reference sequence). The CDR3 extends over 13 amino acids. Trimming pared 3 bases from V and 4 bases from J, leaving 11 bases between. The CDR3 loop reads CSAREVQADTQYF. The CDR3 DNA reads TGCAGTGCTAGGGAGGTACAGGCAGATACGCAGTATTTT.

The chain combines TRBV9 with TRBJ2-7, with a tentative D call TRBD2 (5 bases). This CDR3 is built from 15 residues. Germline V gene data show CDR1 as SGDLS and CDR2 as YYNGEE. V was pared by 2 bases and J by 2 bases, with 14 bases between. CDR3 loop: CASSVTVGDTYEQYF. The CDR3, as DNA: TGTGCCAGCAGCGTTACGGTGGGAGATACCTACGAGCAGTACTTC.

This chain joins TRBV10-3 and TRBJ2-7, with D hard to call. Germline assignment: CDR1 ENHRY and CDR2 SYGVKD. The CDR3 is 12 amino acids. V was shortened by 8 bases and J by 4 bases, with 12 bases between the two germline ends. Here the CDR3 DNA reads TGTGCCATCCGCTACGGCGATTACGAGCAGTACTTC. Translation gives CAIRYGDYEQYF.